This TCR beta chain was sequenced during a study of Ad26.COV2.S vaccination and SARS-CoV-2 variants. Study-wide background: Ad26.COV2.S arm of COV1001 included the donor. Overall study results and limits: Similar non-spike TCR breadth was seen in vaccine and placebo recipients. A substantial breadth of spike-specific CD8+ and CD4+ T cell responses after vaccination has been reported. Breadth and depth estimates from TCRs may understate total T cell responses.

Concerning this clone itself: Its specificity is unknown.

Documented treatment: some 19 received Ad26.COV2.S at low or high dose, single or two shots; 5 received placebo; per-sample allocation not given. Specimens were obtained on day 63 following the first vaccine or placebo injection. This CDR3 has 13 amino acids. Germline lookup yields CDR1 LNHDA and CDR2 SQIVND (reference sequence). Trimming stripped 0 bases from V and 7 bases from J, with 9 bases between. Profiling relied on immunoSEQ multiplex PCR, and the TCRdb table lists in-frame clones only, not all of them. Among about 480,000 clones listed, roughly nine tenths were seen once. Sequenced here: peripheral blood, sampled in a trial of Ad26.COV2.S vaccine versus placebo. The chain combines TRBV19 with TRBJ2-5; D not certain. This sequence was found in a person between 18 and 65 years old who received the Ad26.COV2.S COVID-19 vaccine or a placebo. As DNA, the CDR3 is TGTGCCAGTAGTATAGATCCTTTTCTGACCCAGTACTTC. Translation gives CASSIDPFLTQYF.